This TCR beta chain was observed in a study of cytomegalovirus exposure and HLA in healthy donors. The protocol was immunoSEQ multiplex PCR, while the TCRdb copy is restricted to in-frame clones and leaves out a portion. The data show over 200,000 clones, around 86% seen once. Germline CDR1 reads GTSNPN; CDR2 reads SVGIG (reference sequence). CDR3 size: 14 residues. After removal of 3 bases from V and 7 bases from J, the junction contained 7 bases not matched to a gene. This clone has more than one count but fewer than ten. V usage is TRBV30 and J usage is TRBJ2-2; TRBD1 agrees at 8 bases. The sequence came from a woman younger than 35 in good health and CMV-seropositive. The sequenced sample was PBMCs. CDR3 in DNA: TGTGCCTGGAGAAGGACAGGGACGGTCGGGGAGCTGTTTTTT. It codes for CAWRRTGTVGELFF.